Listed below are T cell receptor beta chains from one sample, sequenced in a study of OX40 agonist ivuxolimab in advanced cancers. Sequenced by immunoSEQ multiplex PCR; TCRdb stores in-frame clones only, minus some. The table records about 18,000 clones, around 85% of them present only once. The material was CD4+ or CD8+ T cells sorted from blood, obtained in a trial of the OX40 agonist ivuxolimab. The receptors originated from an adult with an advanced solid tumor such as melanoma, head and neck, liver or kidney cancer. Each CDR3 is given with its conserved first and last residue. The D gene is left open where the match is weak. Rows may omit the clone size; those that give it use once, few, many or a size class.

d_gene | abundance | j_gene | len | v_gene | CDR3nt | CDR3aa
TRBD1 | . | TRBJ2-7 | 14 | TRBV7-6 | TGTGCCAGCAGCTTAGGGACAGGACCCTACGAGCAGTACTTC | CASSLGTGPYEQYF
TRBD2 | . | TRBJ2-7 | 16 | TRBV27 | TGTGCCAGCAGTTTGGGAGGGTCGCCCTACATCTACGAGCAGTACTTC | CASSLGGSPYIYEQYF
. | . | TRBJ2-2 | 14 | TRBV6-1 | TGTGCCAGCATGGCGGGATCCGTAACCGGGGAGCTGTTTTTT | CASMAGSVTGELFF
. | . | TRBJ1-3 | 15 | TRBV4-1 | TGCGCCAGCAGCCAAGAAAGCAGCTCTGGAAACACCATATATTTT | CASSQESSSGNTIYF
TRBD2 | . | TRBJ2-1 | 12 | TRBV2 | TGTGCCGCAGGCGGGGGGCAGGTTGAGCAGTTCTTC | CAAGGGQVEQFF
. | . | TRBJ2-2 | 13 | TRBV2 | TGTGCCAGCAAGGACCTGAACACCGGGGAGCTGTTTTTT | CASKDLNTGELFF
. | few | TRBJ1-6 | 14 | TRBV11-2 | TGTGCCAGCAGCTTAGGAGGCTGGGGTTCACCCCTCCACTTT | CASSLGGWGSPLHF
TRBD2 | . | TRBJ2-1 | 18 | TRBV5-6 | TGTGCCAGCAGTCTATCTCTTAACCCGCTAGCGGGTTACAATGAGCAGTTCTTC | CASSLSLNPLAGYNEQFF
TRBD1 | . | TRBJ1-1 | 16 | TRBV5-8 | TGTGCCAGCAGCTCGACCTTCGGACAGGGCAACACTGAAGCTTTCTTT | CASSSTFGQGNTEAFF
. | . | TRBJ2-2 | 15 | TRBV7-2 | TGTGCCAGCAGCTTAGAGGCCGCGATCACCGGGGAGCTGTTTTTT | CASSLEAAITGELFF
TRBD2 | . | TRBJ2-3 | 18 | TRBV7-9 | TGTGCCAGCAGCTCCCCGGGACTAGCGGGAAGAAGCACAGATACGCAGTATTTT | CASSSPGLAGRSTDTQYF
TRBD1 | . | TRBJ1-2 | 14 | TRBV5-4 | TGTGCCAGCAGCCCGGACAGGGGATCCTATGGCTACACCTTC | CASSPDRGSYGYTF
TRBD1 | . | TRBJ1-2 | 15 | TRBV6-5 | TGTGCCAGCGACCCCGGGACAGGGGGCATCTATGGCTACACCTTC | CASDPGTGGIYGYTF
TRBD1 | . | TRBJ1-2 | 16 | TRBV14 | TGTGCCAGCAGCCAAGGGACAGGCCAGGGCCCCTATGGCTACACCTTC | CASSQGTGQGPYGYTF
. | . | TRBJ2-7 | 13 | TRBV7-8 | TGTGCCAGCAGCTTAGGGACTAACTACGAGCAGTACTTC | CASSLGTNYEQYF
TRBD1 | . | TRBJ2-3 | 15 | TRBV18 | TGTGCCAGCTCAACCTCGGGACAGGGGTTAGATACGCAGTATTTT | CASSTSGQGLDTQYF
TRBD2 | . | TRBJ2-1 | 15 | TRBV6-5 | TGTGCCAGCAGTCATAGCGGGGGATCCTACAATGAGCAGTTCTTC | CASSHSGGSYNEQFF
TRBD2 | . | TRBJ2-5 | 15 | TRBV29-1 | TGCAGCGTTGTGGCTCCCCTAGCGGTGGAAGAGACCCAGTACTTC | CSVVAPLAVEETQYF
. | . | TRBJ2-2 | 14 | TRBV7-3 | TGTGCCAGCAGCTTGTCAGGGTTGGGCGGGGAGCTGTTTTTT | CASSLSGLGGELFF
. | . | TRBJ2-1 | 15 | TRBV7-8 | TGTGCCAGCAGCCCAGTGGGGGCGAATTACAATGAGCAGTTCTTC | CASSPVGANYNEQFF
. | . | TRBJ1-5 | 14 | TRBV7-9 | TGTGCCAGCAGCAATGGGTATAGCAATCAGCCCCAGCATTTT | CASSNGYSNQPQHF
. | . | TRBJ2-1 | 13 | TRBV30 | TGTGCCTGGAGAGCCCTTGGGGGATTTGAGCAGTTCTTC | CAWRALGGFEQFF
. | . | TRBJ1-1 | 15 | TRBV4-1 | TGCGCCAGCAGCCCCCTGGTTAGCTGGAACACTGAAGCTTTCTTT | CASSPLVSWNTEAFF
TRBD1 | . | TRBJ1-1 | 15 | TRBV19 | TGTGCCAGTAGTATAGAGGCTACAGGGGCCACTGAAGCTTTCTTT | CASSIEATGATEAFF
. | . | TRBJ2-7 | 13 | TRBV5-4 | TGTGCCAGCAGCTTGTATGGTAACTACGAGCAGTACTTC | CASSLYGNYEQYF
TRBD2 | . | TRBJ2-7 | 14 | TRBV19 | TGTGCCAGTAGTTGGGGCGGGGAGGGCTCCGAGCAGTACTTC | CASSWGGEGSEQYF
. | . | TRBJ1-1 | 14 | TRBV4-1 | TGCGCCAGCAGCCAAGTAGGTAGGGTAGCTGAAGCTTTCTTT | CASSQVGRVAEAFF
. | . | TRBJ2-7 | 13 | TRBV27 | TGTGCCAGCAGTTTGGGGGGTCCCTACGAGCAGTACTTC | CASSLGGPYEQYF
. | . | TRBJ2-1 | 15 | TRBV11-2 | TGTGCCAGCAGCCTGATGACTCTTCCTTACAATGAGCAGTTCTTC | CASSLMTLPYNEQFF
TRBD1 | . | TRBJ1-1 | 12 | TRBV6-1 | TGTGCCAGTCAGACAGGGGGCGTTGAAGCTTTCTTT | CASQTGGVEAFF
. | . | TRBJ1-2 | 12 | TRBV7-9 | TGTGCCAGCAGCTTAGGCCAACTGGGGTACACCTTC | CASSLGQLGYTF
. | few | TRBJ1-1 | 12 | TRBV7-9 | TGTGCCAGTCGCCAGGTTGGCACTGAAGCTTTCTTT | CASRQVGTEAFF
. | . | TRBJ2-4 | 15 | TRBV6-1 | TGTGCCAGCAGCGCCTCCGGGACCAACGGAGACATTCAGTACTTC | CASSASGTNGDIQYF
. | once | TRBJ1-1 | 13 | TRBV5-1 | TGCGCCAGCAGCCACGATGGGAACACTGAAGCTTTCTTT | CASSHDGNTEAFF
. | many | TRBJ2-7 | 14 | TRBV14 | TGTGCCAGCAGCCAACTCGGGTTCGACTACGAGCAGTACTTC | CASSQLGFDYEQYF
. | . | TRBJ1-1 | 14 | TRBV6-5 | TGTGCCAGCAGTTACTCGACGAGGGGGACTGAAGCTTTCTTT | CASSYSTRGTEAFF
. | . | TRBJ2-3 | 14 | TRBV11-2 | TGTGCCAGCAGCTTATCGCCAGGGGTAGATACGCAGTATTTT | CASSLSPGVDTQYF
. | . | TRBJ1-5 | 14 | TRBV27 | TGTGCCAGCAGTTTATACAGGAGCAATCAGCCCCAGCATTTT | CASSLYRSNQPQHF
. | . | TRBJ1-1 | 14 | TRBV12-5 | TGTGCTAGTGGTCCGCCCGTGGGGAACACTGAAGCTTTCTTT | CASGPPVGNTEAFF
. | . | TRBJ2-7 | 14 | TRBV6-6 | TGTGCCAGCAGTTACGCCTTATGGGCGGGGGAGCAGTACTTC | CASSYALWAGEQYF
. | . | TRBJ2-1 | 17 | TRBV19 | TGTGCCAGTAGTATTTTACCTACCGGGACGAACTACAATGAGCAGTTCTTC | CASSILPTGTNYNEQFF
TRBD1 | . | TRBJ1-2 | 15 | TRBV28 | TGTGCCAGCAGCCCAACGGGACAGGAGAACTATGGCTACACCTTC | CASSPTGQENYGYTF
TRBD2 | . | TRBJ2-7 | 14 | TRBV19 | TGTGCCAGTAGTTTGCGGGGGGTCCCCTACGAGCAGTACTTC | CASSLRGVPYEQYF
. | . | TRBJ1-2 | 16 | TRBV7-9 | TGTGCCAGCAGCTTAGGGGTCAGGGAACGTTCATCTGGCTACACCTTC | CASSLGVRERSSGYTF
. | few | TRBJ2-3 | 14 | TRBV5-5 | TGTGCCAGCAGCTTTTCCTGGGGTTCAGATACGCAGTATTTT | CASSFSWGSDTQYF
. | . | TRBJ2-1 | 12 | TRBV27 | TGTGCCAGCACGGGCGGAAACAATGAGCAGTTCTTC | CASTGGNNEQFF
. | . | TRBJ2-7 | 11 | TRBV19 | TGTGCCAGTAGTCTGGGGTACGAGCAGTACTTC | CASSLGYEQYF
. | . | TRBJ1-1 | 15 | TRBV11-2 | TGTGCCAGCAGCCCAAGTCAGGGTGTGGGTACTGAAGCTTTCTTT | CASSPSQGVGTEAFF
. | few | TRBJ1-5 | 14 | TRBV9 | TGTGCCAGCAGTCTCGGGGGGACGGGCCAGCCCCAGCATTTT | CASSLGGTGQPQHF
TRBD2 | . | TRBJ2-3 | 13 | TRBV29-1 | TGCAGCGACAAGGGAGGGGTCACAGATACGCAGTATTTT | CSDKGGVTDTQYF
. | once | TRBJ1-5 | 17 | TRBV19 | TGTGCCAGTACCTTAAGTACAGCGGGATATAGCAATCAGCCCCAGCATTTT | CASTLSTAGYSNQPQHF
. | . | TRBJ1-1 | 18 | TRBV19 | TGTGCCAGTAGTACCCTAAACCGCGGAGTCCGAATGAACACTGAAGCTTTCTTT | CASSTLNRGVRMNTEAFF
TRBD2 | . | TRBJ2-2 | 14 | TRBV5-4 | TGTGCCAGCAGCTTCGGGGGGGCTGGCGGGGAGCTGTTTTTT | CASSFGGAGGELFF
. | . | TRBJ1-1 | 10 | TRBV30 | TGTGCCTTCCGGGCCACTGAAGCTTTCTTT | CAFRATEAFF
. | . | TRBJ2-7 | 14 | TRBV7-9 | TGTGCCAGCAGCTTAGCGGGTACCCCCTACGAGCAGTACTTC | CASSLAGTPYEQYF